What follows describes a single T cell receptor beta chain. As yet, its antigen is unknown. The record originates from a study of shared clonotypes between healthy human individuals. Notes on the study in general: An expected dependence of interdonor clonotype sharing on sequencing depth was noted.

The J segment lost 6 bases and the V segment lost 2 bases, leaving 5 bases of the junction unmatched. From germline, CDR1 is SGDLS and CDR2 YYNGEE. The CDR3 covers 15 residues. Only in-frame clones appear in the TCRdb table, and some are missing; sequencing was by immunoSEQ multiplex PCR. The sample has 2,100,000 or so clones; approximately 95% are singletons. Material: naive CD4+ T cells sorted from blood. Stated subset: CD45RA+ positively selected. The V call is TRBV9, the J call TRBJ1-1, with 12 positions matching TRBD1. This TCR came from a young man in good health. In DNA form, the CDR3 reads TGTGCCAGCAGCGTGGGGACAGGGGGCCCGTCTGAAGCTTTCTTT. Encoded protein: CASSVGTGGPSEAFF.